This TCR beta chain emerged from a study of early T cells in non-severe SARS-CoV-2 infection. Overall study: RNA in bulk from unsorted whole blood was sequenced, and chains were unpaired.

One entry per CDR3 protein, called by TCRdb with MiXCR from the 5' RACE reads. The table shows some 57,000 distinct CDR3 sequences, with roughly an eighth occurring only once. Germline V lookup: CDR1 GTSNPN, CDR2 SVGIG (reference sequence). V gave up 3 bases and J gave up 6 bases; unmatched junction bases: 5. CDR3 length equals 13 residues. This TCR was recovered from an adult who was a healthcare worker with PCR-confirmed SARS-CoV-2 infection or an uninfected control (not recorded which). The sample comprised whole blood. The chain joins TRBV30 to TRBJ2-1; 7 nucleotides agree with TRBD2. The CDR3 nucleotides read TGTGCCTGGAGACGGACTAGTCGCAATGAGCAGTTCTTC. Protein: CAWRRTSRNEQFF.